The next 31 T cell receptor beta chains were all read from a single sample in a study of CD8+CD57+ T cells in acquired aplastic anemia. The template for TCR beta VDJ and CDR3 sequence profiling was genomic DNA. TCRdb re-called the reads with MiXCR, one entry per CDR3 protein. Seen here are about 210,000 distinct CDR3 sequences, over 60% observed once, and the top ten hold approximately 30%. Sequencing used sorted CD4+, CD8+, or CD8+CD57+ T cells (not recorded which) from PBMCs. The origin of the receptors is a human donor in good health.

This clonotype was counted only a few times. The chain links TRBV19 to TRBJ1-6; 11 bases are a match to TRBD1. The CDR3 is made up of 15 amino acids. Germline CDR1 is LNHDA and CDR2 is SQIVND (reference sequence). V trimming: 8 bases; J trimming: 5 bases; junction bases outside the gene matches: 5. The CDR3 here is CASRRDRGNNSPLHF. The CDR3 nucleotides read TGTGCCAGTCGAAGGGACAGGGGGAATAATTCACCCCTCCACTTT.

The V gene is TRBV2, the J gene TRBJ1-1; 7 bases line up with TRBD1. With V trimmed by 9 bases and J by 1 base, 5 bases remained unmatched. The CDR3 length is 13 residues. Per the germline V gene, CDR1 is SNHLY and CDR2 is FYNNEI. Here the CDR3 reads CASRGQQNTEAFF. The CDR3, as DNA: TGTGCCAGTCGGGGACAGCAGAACACTGAAGCTTTCTTT.

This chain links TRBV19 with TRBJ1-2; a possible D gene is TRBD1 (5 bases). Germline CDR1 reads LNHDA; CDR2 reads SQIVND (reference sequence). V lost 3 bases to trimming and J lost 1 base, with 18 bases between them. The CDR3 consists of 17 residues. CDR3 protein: CASSIPDTKRGNYGYTF. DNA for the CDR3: TGTGCCAGTAGTATCCCGGACACTAAGAGGGGTAACTATGGCTACACCTTC.

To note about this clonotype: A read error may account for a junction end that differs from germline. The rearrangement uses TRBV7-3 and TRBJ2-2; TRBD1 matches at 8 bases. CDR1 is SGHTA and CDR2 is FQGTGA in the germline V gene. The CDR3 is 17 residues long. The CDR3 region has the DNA TGTGCCAGCAGCCAAATGGACAGGGACTCGAACACCGGGGAGCTGCTTTTT. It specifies CASSQMDRDSNTGELLF.

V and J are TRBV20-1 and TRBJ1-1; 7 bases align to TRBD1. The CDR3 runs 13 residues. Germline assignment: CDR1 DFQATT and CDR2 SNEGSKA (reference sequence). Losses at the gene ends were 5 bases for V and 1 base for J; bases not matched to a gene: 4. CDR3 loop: CSALTGWNTEAFF. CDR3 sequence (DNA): TGCAGTGCTTTGACAGGGTGGAACACTGAAGCTTTCTTT.

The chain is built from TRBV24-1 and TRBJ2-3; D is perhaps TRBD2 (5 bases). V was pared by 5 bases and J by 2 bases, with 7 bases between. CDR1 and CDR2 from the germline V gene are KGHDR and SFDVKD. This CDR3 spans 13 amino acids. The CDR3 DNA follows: TGTGCCACCAGTGGACTAAACACAGATACGCAGTATTTT. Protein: CATSGLNTDTQYF.

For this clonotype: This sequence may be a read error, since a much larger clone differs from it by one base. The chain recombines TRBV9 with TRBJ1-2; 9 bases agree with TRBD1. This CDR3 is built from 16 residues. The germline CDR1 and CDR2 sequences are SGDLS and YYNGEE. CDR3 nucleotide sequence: TGTGCCAGCAGCGGGAAGCCCCGGGACAGGGATAATGGCTGCACCTTC. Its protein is CASSGKPRDRDNGCTF.

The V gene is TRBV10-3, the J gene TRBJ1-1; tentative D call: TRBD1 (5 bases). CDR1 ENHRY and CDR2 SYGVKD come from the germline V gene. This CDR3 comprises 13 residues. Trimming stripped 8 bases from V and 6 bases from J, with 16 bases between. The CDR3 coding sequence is TGTGCCATCGAACCCGGGGCATCCCCTGAAGCTTTCTTT. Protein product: CAIEPGASPEAFF.

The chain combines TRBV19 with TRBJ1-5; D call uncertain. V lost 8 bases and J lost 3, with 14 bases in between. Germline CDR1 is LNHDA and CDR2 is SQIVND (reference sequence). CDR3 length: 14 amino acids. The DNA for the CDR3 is TGTGCCAGTCAGAGCCTGTTGTCCAATCAGCCCCAGCATTTT. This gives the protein CASQSLLSNQPQHF.

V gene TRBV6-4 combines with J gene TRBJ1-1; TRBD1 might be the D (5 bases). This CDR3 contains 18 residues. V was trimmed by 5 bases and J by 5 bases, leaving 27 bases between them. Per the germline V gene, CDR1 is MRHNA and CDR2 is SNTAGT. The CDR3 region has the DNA TGTGCCAGCAGTCGCTTCCGATCAGGGTTTGGGGGAAAAACTGAAGCTTTCTTT. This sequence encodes CASSRFRSGFGGKTEAFF.

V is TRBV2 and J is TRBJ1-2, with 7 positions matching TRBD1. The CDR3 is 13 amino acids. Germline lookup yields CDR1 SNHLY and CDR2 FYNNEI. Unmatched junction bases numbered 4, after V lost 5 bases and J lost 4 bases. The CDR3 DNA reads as TGTGCCAGCAGTTCCGGGACAGTCTATGGCTACACCTTC. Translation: CASSSGTVYGYTF.

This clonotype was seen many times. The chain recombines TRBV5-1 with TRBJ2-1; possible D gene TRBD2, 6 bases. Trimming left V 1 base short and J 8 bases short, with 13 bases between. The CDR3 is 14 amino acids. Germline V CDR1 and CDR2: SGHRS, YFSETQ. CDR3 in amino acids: CASSLIGGVDEQFF. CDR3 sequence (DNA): TGCGCCAGCAGCTTGATTGGAGGGGTCGATGAGCAGTTCTTC.

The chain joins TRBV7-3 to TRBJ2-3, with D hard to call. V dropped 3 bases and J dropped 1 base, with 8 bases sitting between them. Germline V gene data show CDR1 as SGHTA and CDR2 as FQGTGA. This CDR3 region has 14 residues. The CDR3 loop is CASSFRHGTDTQYF. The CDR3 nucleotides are TGTGCCAGCAGCTTTAGGCACGGCACAGATACGCAGTATTTT.

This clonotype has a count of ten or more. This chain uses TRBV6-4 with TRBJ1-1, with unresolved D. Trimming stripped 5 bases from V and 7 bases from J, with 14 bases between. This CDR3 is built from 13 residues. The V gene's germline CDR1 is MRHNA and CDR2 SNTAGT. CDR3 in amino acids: CASSQDGLSEAFF. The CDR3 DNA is TGTGCCAGCAGTCAGGACGGTCTGAGTGAAGCTTTCTTT.

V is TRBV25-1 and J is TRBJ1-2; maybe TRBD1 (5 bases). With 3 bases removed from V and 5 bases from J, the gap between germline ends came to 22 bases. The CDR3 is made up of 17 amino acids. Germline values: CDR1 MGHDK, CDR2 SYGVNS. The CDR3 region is CASSDSSRAGIHYGYTF. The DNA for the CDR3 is TGTGCCAGCAGTGATTCCAGTAGGGCAGGGATACATTATGGCTACACCTTC.

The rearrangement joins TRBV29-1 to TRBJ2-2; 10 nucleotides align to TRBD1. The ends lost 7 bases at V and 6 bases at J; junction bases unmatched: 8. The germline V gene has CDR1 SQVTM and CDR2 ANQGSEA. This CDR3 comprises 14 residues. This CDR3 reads CSAPGQGLAGELFF. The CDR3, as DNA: TGCAGCGCACCGGGACAGGGGTTGGCCGGGGAGCTGTTTTTT.

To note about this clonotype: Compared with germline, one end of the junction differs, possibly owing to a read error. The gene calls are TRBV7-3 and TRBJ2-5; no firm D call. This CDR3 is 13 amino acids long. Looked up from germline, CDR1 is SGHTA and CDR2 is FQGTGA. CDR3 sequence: CASSRQTSETQYF. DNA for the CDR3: TGTGCCAGCAGTCGTCAAACATCAGAGACCCAGTACTTT. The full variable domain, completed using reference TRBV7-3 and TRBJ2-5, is GAGVSQTPSNKVTEKGKYVELRCDPISGHTALYWYRQSLGQGPEFLIYFQGTGAADDSGLPNDRFFAVRPEGSVSTLKIQRTERGDSAVYLCASSRQTSETQYFGPGTRLLVL.

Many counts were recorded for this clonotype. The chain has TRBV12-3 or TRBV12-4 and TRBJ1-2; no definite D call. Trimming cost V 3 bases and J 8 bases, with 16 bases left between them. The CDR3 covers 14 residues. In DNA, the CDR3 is TGTGCCAGCAGTTTGGATTTAATGGGGTACGGCTACACCTTC. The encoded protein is CASSLDLMGYGYTF.

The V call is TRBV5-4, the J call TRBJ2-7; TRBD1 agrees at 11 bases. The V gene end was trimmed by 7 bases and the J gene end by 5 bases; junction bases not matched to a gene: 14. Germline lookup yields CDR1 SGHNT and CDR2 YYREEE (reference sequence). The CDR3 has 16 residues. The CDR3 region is CASRHWGTGGRDEQYF. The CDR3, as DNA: TGTGCCAGCCGCCACTGGGGGACAGGGGGACGGGACGAGCAGTACTTC.

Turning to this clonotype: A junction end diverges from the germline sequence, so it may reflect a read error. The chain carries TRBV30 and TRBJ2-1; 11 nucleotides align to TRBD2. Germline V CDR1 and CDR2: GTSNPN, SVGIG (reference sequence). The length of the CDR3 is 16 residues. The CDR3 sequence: CAWTLSGRAWTDEQLF. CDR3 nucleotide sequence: TGTGCCTGGACCCTTAGCGGGAGGGCCTGGACGGATGAGCAGCTCTTC.

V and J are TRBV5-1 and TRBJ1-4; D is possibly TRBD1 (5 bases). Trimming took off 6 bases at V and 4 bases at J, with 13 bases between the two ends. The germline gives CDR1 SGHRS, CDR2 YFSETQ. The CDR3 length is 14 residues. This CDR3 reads CASTLGQGNEKLFF. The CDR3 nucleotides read TGCGCCAGCACCCTGGGTCAGGGTAATGAAAAACTGTTTTTT.

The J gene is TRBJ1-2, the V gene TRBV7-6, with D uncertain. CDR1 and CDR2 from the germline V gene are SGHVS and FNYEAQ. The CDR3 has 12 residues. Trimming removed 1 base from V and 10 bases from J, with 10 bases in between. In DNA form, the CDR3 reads TGTGCCAGCAGCTTAGAGGCGGTGGCCTACACCTTC. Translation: CASSLEAVAYTF. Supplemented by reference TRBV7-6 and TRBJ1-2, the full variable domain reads GAGVSQSPRYKVTKRGQDVALRCDPISGHVSLYWYRQALGQGPEFLTYFNYEAQQDKSGLPNDRFSAERPEGSISTLTIQRTEQRDSAMYRCASSLEAVAYTFGSGTRLTVV.

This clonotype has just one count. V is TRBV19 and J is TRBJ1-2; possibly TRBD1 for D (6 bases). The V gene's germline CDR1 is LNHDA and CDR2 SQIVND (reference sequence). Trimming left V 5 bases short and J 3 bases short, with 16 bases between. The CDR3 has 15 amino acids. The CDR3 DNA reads TGTGCCAGTAGTGTTCGCACACAGGGATACTATGGCTACACCTTC. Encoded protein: CASSVRTQGYYGYTF.

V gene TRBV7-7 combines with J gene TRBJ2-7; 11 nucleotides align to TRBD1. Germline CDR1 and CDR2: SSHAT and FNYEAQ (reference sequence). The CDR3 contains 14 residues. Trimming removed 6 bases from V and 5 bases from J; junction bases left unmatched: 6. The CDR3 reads CASSLRTGGNEQYF. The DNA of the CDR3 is TGTGCCAGCAGTTTGAGGACAGGGGGCAACGAGCAGTACTTC.

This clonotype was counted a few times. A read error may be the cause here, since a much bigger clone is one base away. DNA of the CDR3: TGCGGTGCTAGACTCGTTGACAGCACAGATACGCAGTATTTT. Its protein product is CGARLVDSTDTQYF. The chain links TRBV20-1 to TRBJ2-3; D not resolved. The CDR3 loop spans 14 amino acids. Germline CDR1 reads DFQATT; CDR2 reads SNEGSKA (reference sequence).

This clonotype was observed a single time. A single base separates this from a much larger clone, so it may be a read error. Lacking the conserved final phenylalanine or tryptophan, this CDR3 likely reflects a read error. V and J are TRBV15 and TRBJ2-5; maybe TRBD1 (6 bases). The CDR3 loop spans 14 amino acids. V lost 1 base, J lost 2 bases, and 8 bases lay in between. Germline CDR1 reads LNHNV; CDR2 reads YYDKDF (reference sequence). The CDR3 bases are TGTGCCACCAGCAGAGGACAGGAGCAAGAGACCCAGTACCTC. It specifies CATSRGQEQETQYL.

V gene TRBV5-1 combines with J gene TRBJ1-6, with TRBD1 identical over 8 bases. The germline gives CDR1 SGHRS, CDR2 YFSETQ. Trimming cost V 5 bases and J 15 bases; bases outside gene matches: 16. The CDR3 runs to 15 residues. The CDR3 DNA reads TGCGCCAGCAGATCGACCCAAACAGGACAGGGTCGCCTCCACTTT. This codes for CASRSTQTGQGRLHF.

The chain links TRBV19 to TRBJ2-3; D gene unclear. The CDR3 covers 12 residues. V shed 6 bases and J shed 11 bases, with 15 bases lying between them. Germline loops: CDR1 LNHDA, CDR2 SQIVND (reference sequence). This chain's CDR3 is CASSTLRSEQYF. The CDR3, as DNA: TGTGCCAGTAGCACTCTTCGATCTGAGCAGTATTTT.

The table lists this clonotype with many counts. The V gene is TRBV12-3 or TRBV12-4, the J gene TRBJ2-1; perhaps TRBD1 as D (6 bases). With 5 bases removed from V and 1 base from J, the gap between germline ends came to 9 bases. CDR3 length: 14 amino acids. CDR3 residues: CASSGRGSYNEQFF. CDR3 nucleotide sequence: TGTGCCAGCAGTGGTAGGGGGTCCTACAATGAGCAGTTCTTC.

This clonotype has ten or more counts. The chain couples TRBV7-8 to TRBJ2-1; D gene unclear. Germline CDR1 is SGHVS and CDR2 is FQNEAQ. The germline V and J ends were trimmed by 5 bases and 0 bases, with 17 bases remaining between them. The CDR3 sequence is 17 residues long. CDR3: CASSGQATVSSYNEQFF. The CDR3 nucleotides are TGTGCCAGCAGCGGCCAGGCTACGGTGAGCTCCTACAATGAGCAGTTCTTC.

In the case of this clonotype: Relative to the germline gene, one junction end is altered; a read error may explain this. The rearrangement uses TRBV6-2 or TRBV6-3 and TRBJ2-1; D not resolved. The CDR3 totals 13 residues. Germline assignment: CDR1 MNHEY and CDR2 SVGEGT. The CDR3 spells CARSYDGVNEQFF. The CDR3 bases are TGTGCCCGCAGTTACGATGGGGTTAACGAGCAGTTCTTC.